One sample yielded the 7 T cell receptor beta chains listed below, sequenced in a study of blood T cell repertoires in COVID-19 (dated by TCRdb to 2018 to 2021). The library relied on the immunoSEQ multiplex PCR assay. This is the immuneACCESS table as TCRdb keeps it, with only in-frame sequences that have V and J called. A part of the clones is gone; compared with another copy, unresolved V genes explain less than half, and the rest is unexplained. Across this sample there are hundreds of thousands of clones, with about 88% seen only once. The top ten clonotypes cover roughly an eighth of the sample. The sequenced sample was peripheral blood. The receptors here all came from an older woman with acute or convalescent COVID-19.

With regard to this clone: This specimen includes other DNA sequences encoding the same CDR3. The V call is TRBV9, the J call TRBJ2-7; 8 nucleotides line up with TRBD2. This CDR3 comprises 15 residues. The J segment lost 2 bases and the V segment lost 0 bases, leaving 4 bases of the junction unmatched. Germline CDR1 SGDLS, CDR2 YYNGEE. The DNA of the CDR3 is TGTGCCAGCAGCGTAGAGGCGGGAGGTACCTACGAGCAGTACTTC. Translation gives CASSVEAGGTYEQYF.

The rearrangement links TRBV28 to TRBJ2-5, with TRBD1 identical over 8 bases. J was trimmed by 2 bases and V by 5 bases; bases with no gene match: 7. There are 15 residues in the CDR3. Looked up from germline, CDR1 is MDHEN and CDR2 is SYDVKM. This chain's CDR3 is CASSTPGTGQETQYF. The CDR3 DNA reads as TGTGCCAGCAGTACACCCGGGACAGGACAAGAGACCCAGTACTTC.

The chain is built from TRBV19 and TRBJ1-5; 9 bases map to TRBD1. The CDR3 is 13 residues long. CDR1 and CDR2 from the germline V gene are LNHDA and SQIVND (reference sequence). Germline trimming cut 6 bases from V and 7 bases from J; bases unmatched to any gene: 4. This CDR3 reads CASRTGGRQPQHF. The CDR3 DNA reads TGTGCCAGTAGGACAGGGGGGAGGCAGCCCCAGCATTTT.

The chain joins TRBV7-3 to TRBJ2-1, with 10 bases fitting TRBD2. The CDR3 sequence is 17 residues long. Germline-derived CDR1 and CDR2 are SGHTA and FQGTGA. The ends lost 1 base at V and 0 bases at J; junction bases unmatched: 3. The CDR3 region has the DNA TGTGCCAGCAGCTTAAACCCTAGCGGGAGCTCCTACAATGAGCAGTTCTTC. It translates to CASSLNPSGSSYNEQFF.

This clone was observed a single time. The CDR3 DNA follows: TGCGCCAGCAGCTTGGGGGTTTCGGGTCAGCCCCAGCATTTT. As protein: CASSLGVSGQPQHF. The chain uses TRBV5-1 and TRBJ1-5; D call uncertain. This CDR3 contains 14 residues. Trimming took off 0 bases at V and 6 bases at J, with 10 bases between the two ends. Germline lookup yields CDR1 SGHRS and CDR2 YFSETQ.

CDR3 loop: CASSLGQGDYGYTF. The CDR3 DNA reads TGTGCCAGCAGCTTGGGACAGGGGGACTATGGCTACACCTTC. The chain links TRBV9 to TRBJ1-2, with 11 bases lining up with TRBD1. This CDR3 contains 14 residues. Losses at the gene ends were 4 bases for V and 3 bases for J; bases not matched to a gene: 2. Looked up from germline, CDR1 is SGDLS and CDR2 is YYNGEE.

The CDR3: CASSLYTGAGNTIYF. The CDR3 DNA is TGTGCCAGCAGCTTATATACAGGGGCTGGAAACACCATATATTTT. This rearrangement joins TRBV7-2 to TRBJ1-3; TRBD1 matches at 7 bases. There are 15 residues in the CDR3. CDR1 SGHTA and CDR2 FQGNSA come from the germline V gene. V shed 2 bases and J 2 bases; nucleotides not matched to a gene: 3.